Below are 25 T cell receptor beta chains sequenced from a single sample in a study of cytomegalovirus exposure and HLA in healthy donors. In the PCR, 60 Vbeta and 13 Jbeta primers were used. Method: immunoSEQ multiplex PCR; TCRdb's copy keeps in-frame clones and lacks some. The table lists about 140,000 clones, 65% to 85% of them singletons. The specimen was PBMCs. The receptors here all came from a man aged 50-60 years in good health and CMV-seronegative.

On this clone: Since no conserved phenylalanine or tryptophan closes the CDR3, a read error is the likely cause. The chain has TRBV29-1 and TRBJ1-2; 8 bases are a match to TRBD1. CDR1 is SQVTM and CDR2 is ANQGSEA in the germline V gene. The CDR3 sequence is 12 residues long. The V segment lost 3 bases and the J segment 4 bases; nucleotides outside the gene matches: 1. CDR3 sequence: CSVDGQGYGYTL. The CDR3 nucleotides are TGCAGCGTTGACGGACAGGGCTATGGCTACACCCTC.

The chain has TRBV5-4 and TRBJ1-6, with 7 bases identical to TRBD1. The CDR3 contains 15 residues. The V gene end was trimmed by 1 base and the J gene end by 9 bases; junction bases not matched to a gene: 7. Per the germline V gene, CDR1 is SGHNT and CDR2 is YYREEE (reference sequence). Here the CDR3 reads CASSLFNRGGSPLHF. Written as DNA, the CDR3 is TGTGCCAGCAGCTTGTTTAACAGGGGAGGTTCACCCCTCCACTTT.

There are a few counts of this clone. The chain combines TRBV2 with TRBJ2-1, with a possible D match to TRBD1 (6 bases). The germline V gene has CDR1 SNHLY and CDR2 FYNNEI. This CDR3 contains 11 residues. V lost 9 bases and J lost 7, with 10 bases in between. Here the CDR3 DNA reads TGTGCCAGTAACAGGGTAAATGAGCAGTTCTTC. The encoded protein is CASNRVNEQFF.

As regards this clone: At one of its ends the junction is not consistent with the germline gene, which may arise from a read error. V is TRBV10-3 and J is TRBJ2-3, with 13 nucleotides matching TRBD2. Germline lookup yields CDR1 ENHRY and CDR2 SYGVKD. The CDR3 totals 20 residues. The CDR3 loop reads CAISESMGLAGPDQGDTQYF. In DNA, the CDR3 is TGTGCCATCAGCGAGTCGATGGGACTAGCGGGGCCCGATCAGGGAGATACGCAGTATTTT.

The genes are TRBV5-5 and TRBJ2-5; D is unresolved. CDR3 size: 12 residues. Germline CDR1 is SGHKS and CDR2 is YYEKEE (reference sequence). The V end was cut by 1 base, the J end by 2 bases, with 3 bases between. Here the CDR3 DNA reads TGTGCCAGCAGCTTGATACAAGAGACCCAGTACTTC. It is translated as CASSLIQETQYF.

The chain employs TRBV19 and TRBJ1-1; 8 positions match TRBD1. The V and J ends lost 9 bases and 11 bases, in that order; junction bases with no gene match: 8. Germline lookup yields CDR1 LNHDA and CDR2 SQIVND (reference sequence). The CDR3 runs 11 residues. This CDR3 reads CASSDRGLAFF. Written as DNA, the CDR3 is TGTGCCAGCAGCGACAGGGGTTTGGCTTTCTTT.

The rearrangement uses TRBV12-5 and TRBJ1-6; D call uncertain. Germline V gene data show CDR1 as LGHNT and CDR2 as FRNRAP. The CDR3 is 13 residues long. With 3 bases removed from V and 6 bases from J, the gap between germline ends came to 6 bases. CDR3 coding DNA: TGTGCTAGTGGTTTAGAGTCTAATTCACCCCTCCACTTT. This codes for CASGLESNSPLHF.

The chain employs TRBV6-1 and TRBJ2-2; 8 bases match TRBD1. The CDR3 has 14 residues. J lost 6 bases, V lost 7 bases, and 7 bases had no gene match. CDR1 and CDR2 (germline): MNHNS, SASEGT. CDR3 protein: CASIDGQGAGELFF. The CDR3 region has the DNA TGTGCCAGCATCGACGGACAGGGCGCCGGGGAGCTGTTTTTT.

The CDR3 nucleotides read TGCAGCGTTGAAACGGCCGGCAGACTTAATGAAAAACTGTTTTTT. Amino acid sequence: CSVETAGRLNEKLFF. The rearrangement uses TRBV29-1 and TRBJ1-4; D remains ambiguous. In germline, CDR1 is SQVTM, CDR2 ANQGSEA. The CDR3 extends over 15 amino acids. The V end lost 2 bases, the J end lost 4 bases, and 14 bases lay between the germline ends.

The chain links TRBV27 to TRBJ2-7; 10 bases line up with TRBD2. Trimming cost V 5 bases and J 2 bases; bases outside gene matches: 9. Germline V CDR1 and CDR2: MNHEY, SMNVEV (reference sequence). The CDR3 extends over 16 amino acids. CDR3 nucleotides: TGTGCCAGCAGTGCGACCCGGACTAGCGGAACCTACGAGCAGTACTTC. Translated: CASSATRTSGTYEQYF.

This chain links TRBV5-4 with TRBJ2-3, with 7 positions matching TRBD1. The CDR3 totals 16 residues. The J segment lost 0 bases and the V segment lost 2 bases, leaving 6 bases of the junction unmatched. CDR1 is SGHNT, CDR2 YYREEE, per germline (reference sequence). For the CDR3, the DNA is TGTGCCAGCAGCTTTAGTAGGGGGCATAGCACAGATACGCAGTATTTT. Its translation is CASSFSRGHSTDTQYF.

The chain uses TRBV2 and TRBJ1-5, with D possibly matching TRBD1 (6 bases). Trimming took off 4 bases at V and 2 bases at J, with 18 bases between the two ends. The CDR3 contains 17 residues. From germline, CDR1 is SNHLY and CDR2 FYNNEI. The CDR3 nucleotides are TGTGCCAGCAGTGGGGGCGAGGGGGGGCAGGGCAATCAGCCCCAGCATTTT. Amino acid sequence: CASSGGEGGQGNQPQHF.

This clone turned up a few times. The chain uses TRBV9 and TRBJ2-1, with D unclear. V gave up 2 bases and J gave up 2 bases, with 14 bases separating them. Germline loops: CDR1 SGDLS, CDR2 YYNGEE. The CDR3 runs to 16 residues. CDR3: CASSVSGEATYNEQFF. The CDR3 bases are TGTGCCAGCAGCGTCTCGGGTGAGGCCACCTACAATGAGCAGTTCTTC.

The J gene is TRBJ2-7, the V gene TRBV7-2, with 7 bases fitting TRBD2. The ends lost 5 bases at V and 2 bases at J; junction bases unmatched: 9. Germline values: CDR1 SGHTA, CDR2 FQGNSA. The CDR3 extends over 15 amino acids. Written as DNA, the CDR3 is TGTGCCAGCAGCCAACGGGGGGACGTCACCTACGAGCAGTACTTC. Protein: CASSQRGDVTYEQYF.

This clone showed up just a few times. The chain joins TRBV6-5 to TRBJ2-7, with 12 positions matching TRBD2. J was trimmed by 4 bases and V by 6 bases; bases with no gene match: 7. Germline assignment: CDR1 MNHEY and CDR2 SVGAGI. This CDR3 region has 15 residues. In nucleotides, the CDR3 is TGTGCCAGCAGGGAACTAGCGGGAGGCTTTTACGAGCAGTACTTC. Translating it yields CASRELAGGFYEQYF.

The chain uses TRBV6-6 and TRBJ2-7; TRBD1 might be the D (6 bases). This CDR3 has 12 residues. Between the trimmed V and J ends, which lost 6 bases and 4 bases, there was a span of 10 bases. Germline assignment: CDR1 MNHNY and CDR2 SVGAGI (reference sequence). This chain's CDR3 is CASSTGTYEQYF. CDR3 DNA: TGTGCCAGCAGCACAGGGACATACGAGCAGTACTTC.

The chain uses TRBV5-1 and TRBJ2-7, with D possibly TRBD2 on 6 matching bases. V lost 1 base to trimming and J lost 5 bases, with 13 bases between them. The CDR3 runs to 14 residues. The germline CDR1 and CDR2 sequences are SGHRS and YFSETQ. The CDR3 DNA sequence: TGCGCCAGCAGCTTGCGGGCTAGCGAGGACGAGCAGTACTTC. Protein product: CASSLRASEDEQYF.

The CDR3: CASSEGGTSKGTEAFF. CDR3 coding DNA: TGTGCCAGCAGTGAAGGGGGGACGTCGAAAGGGACTGAAGCTTTCTTT. The chain recombines TRBV25-1 with TRBJ1-1, with D possibly matching TRBD1 (5 bases). The CDR3 length is 16 residues. Trimming took 2 bases from V and 5 from J, leaving 18 bases between them. Germline lookup yields CDR1 MGHDK and CDR2 SYGVNS.

The chain links TRBV5-1 to TRBJ2-6, with D possibly matching TRBD2 (6 bases). Germline V CDR1 and CDR2: SGHRS, YFSETQ. CDR3 length: 16 residues. Trimming left V 1 base short and J 0 bases short, with 8 bases between. CDR3 region: CASSLREVSGANVLTF. The CDR3 region has the DNA TGCGCCAGCAGCTTGAGGGAGGTCTCTGGGGCCAACGTCCTGACTTTC.

The chain links TRBV5-4 to TRBJ1-3; 11 bases match TRBD1. CDR1 is SGHNT and CDR2 is YYREEE in the germline V gene (reference sequence). The CDR3 extends over 15 amino acids. V was pared by 4 bases and J by 2 bases, with 2 bases of the junction left unmatched. CDR3 residues: CASSQDRGPGNTIYF. CDR3 nucleotide sequence: TGTGCCAGCAGCCAGGACAGGGGGCCTGGAAACACCATATATTTT.

V is TRBV9 and J is TRBJ1-2; unclear D gene. V lost 0 bases and J lost 6, with 15 bases in between. Germline CDR1 reads SGDLS; CDR2 reads YYNGEE. The CDR3 extends over 15 amino acids. Written as DNA, the CDR3 is TGTGCCAGCAGCGTAGAGGAGGGCGCTGCCCATGGCTACACCTTC. Protein sequence: CASSVEEGAAHGYTF.

The chain employs TRBV7-9 and TRBJ1-1, with a tentative D call TRBD1 (5 bases). In germline, CDR1 is SEHNR, CDR2 FQNEAQ (reference sequence). V was cut by 5 bases and J by 5 bases, with 24 bases left in between. The CDR3 is 17 amino acids. The DNA for the CDR3 is TGTGCCAGCAGCCCGGCGGGGACGGCGGGGCTTAGGACTGAAGCTTTCTTT. It is translated as CASSPAGTAGLRTEAFF.

This clone was seen only a few times. The chain recombines TRBV2 with TRBJ2-1; 8 nucleotides agree with TRBD2. The CDR3 is made up of 17 amino acids. Per the germline V gene, CDR1 is SNHLY and CDR2 is FYNNEI. After removal of 4 bases from V and 3 bases from J, the junction contained 11 bases not matched to a gene. The CDR3 reads CASSVEESGSHYNEQFF. The CDR3 DNA is TGTGCCAGCAGTGTGGAGGAAAGCGGGAGCCACTACAATGAGCAGTTCTTC.

V and J are TRBV5-1 and TRBJ2-1; maybe TRBD1 (6 bases). Germline lookup yields CDR1 SGHRS and CDR2 YFSETQ. CDR3 length: 16 amino acids. The V end was cut by 4 bases, the J end by 0 bases, with 14 bases between. The CDR3 spells CASSRVGAISYNEQFF. The DNA of the CDR3 is TGCGCCAGCAGCCGGGTGGGGGCCATCTCCTACAATGAGCAGTTCTTC. Full variable domain (rest looked up from reference TRBV5-1 and TRBJ2-1): KAGVTQTPRYLIKTRGQQVTLSCSPISGHRSVSWYQQTPGQGLQFLFEYFSETQRNKGNFPGRFSGRQFSNSRSEMNVSTLELGDSALYLCASSRVGAISYNEQFFGPGTRLTVL.

This clone has just a few counts. The chain uses TRBV4-1 and TRBJ1-5; TRBD1 matches at 7 bases. Per germline, CDR1 MGHRA and CDR2 YSYEKL. V shed 1 base and J 0 bases; nucleotides not matched to a gene: 3. CDR3 length equals 16 residues. CDR3 protein: CASSQVQGLSNQPQHF. CDR3 sequence (DNA): TGCGCCAGCAGCCAAGTACAGGGGCTTAGCAATCAGCCCCAGCATTTT.